This TCR beta chain was found in a study of control samples from healthy donors and cancer patients. The repertoire was sequenced with immunoSEQ multiplex PCR; TCRdb's copy has only in-frame clones and lacks some. The sample has about 67,000 clones, around 87% seen once. CDR3 length: 15 residues. Germline loops: CDR1 SQVTM, CDR2 ANQGSEA. J gave up 3 bases and V 5 bases, and 9 bases lay outside the gene matches. V gene TRBV29-1 combines with J gene TRBJ2-3; the match to TRBD2 covers 9 bases. Sample: PBMCs. This receptor was taken from a woman between 50 and 59 years old with head and neck cancer. CDR3 nucleotides: TGCAGCGTTCCGGGACTAGCCCTACTAACAGATACGCAGTATTTT. Translated: CSVPGLALLTDTQYF.